This TCR beta chain was sequenced for a study of cytomegalovirus exposure and HLA in healthy donors. The overall study: Genotyping showed 81% of a few hundred donors falling in the Caucasian-associated ancestry cluster.

Study-wide results and limits: The study assumed roughly uniform donor sequencing depth for presence/absence analyses.

A multiplex PCR was run with 60 Vbeta primers and 13 Jbeta primers. TCRdb's table, derived via immunoSEQ multiplex PCR, lists solely in-frame clones and lacks some. The sample lists some 150,000 clones; 70% to 85% were seen once. CDR3 length equals 16 residues. The V and J ends lost 1 base and 5 bases respectively, with 17 bases between them. CDR1 is MGHRA and CDR2 is YSYEKL in the germline V gene. For this clone: Its antigen is unknown.

The chain combines TRBV4-1 with TRBJ2-5, with D possibly being TRBD2 (6 bases). The sequencing input was PBMCs. This clonotype originated in a man aged 25-45 years in good health and CMV-seronegative. CDR3 nucleotide sequence: TGCGCCAGCAGCCAAGTAGGCGGGGCCGGGGTGGAGACCCAGTACTTC. It specifies CASSQVGGAGVETQYF.